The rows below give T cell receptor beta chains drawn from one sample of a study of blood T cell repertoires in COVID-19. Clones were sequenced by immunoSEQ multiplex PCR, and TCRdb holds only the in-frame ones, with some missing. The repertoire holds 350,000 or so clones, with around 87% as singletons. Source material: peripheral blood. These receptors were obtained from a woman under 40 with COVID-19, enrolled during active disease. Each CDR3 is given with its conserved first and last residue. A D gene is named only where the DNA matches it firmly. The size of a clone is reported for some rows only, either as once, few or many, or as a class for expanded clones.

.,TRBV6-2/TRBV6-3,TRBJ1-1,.,CASSYSDTYGEAFF,TGTGCCAGCAGTTACTCGGACACTTACGGTGAAGCTTTCTTT
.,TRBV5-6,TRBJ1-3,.,CASSFRHRFSGNTIYF,TGTGCCAGCAGCTTCCGACACAGGTTCTCTGGAAACACCATATATTTT
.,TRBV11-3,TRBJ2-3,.,CASSRGTDTQYF,TGTGCCAGCAGCCGGGGCACAGATACGCAGTATTTT
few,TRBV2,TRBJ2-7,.,CASSAYFGSYEQYF,TGTGCCAGCAGTGCCTACTTCGGGAGCTACGAGCAGTACTTC
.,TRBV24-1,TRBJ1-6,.,CATSALGEGSNSPLHF,TGTGCCACCAGTGCCCTAGGGGAGGGGAGTAACTCACCCCTCCACTTT
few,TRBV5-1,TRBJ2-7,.,CASSSLDRPLEQYF,TGCGCCAGCAGCTCTCTAGACAGGCCCCTGGAGCAGTACTTC
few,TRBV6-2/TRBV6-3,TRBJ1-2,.,CASSRERGNYGYTF,TGTGCCAGCAGTAGGGAGAGGGGGAACTATGGCTACACCTTC
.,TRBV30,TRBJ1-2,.,CAWRSPEAYGYTF,TGTGCCTGGAGGAGCCCAGAGGCCTATGGCTACACCTTC
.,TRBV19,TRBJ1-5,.,CASSEDGNQPQHF,TGTGCCAGTAGTGAGGATGGCAATCAGCCCCAGCATTTT
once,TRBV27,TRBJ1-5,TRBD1,CASSSSGTGNQPQHF,TGTGCCAGCAGTTCCTCCGGGACAGGCAATCAGCCCCAGCATTTT
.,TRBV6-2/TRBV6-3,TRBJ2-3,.,CASSYSPRVGARADTQYF,TGTGCCAGCAGTTACTCCCCCCGGGTTGGGGCCAGGGCGGATACGCAGTATTTT
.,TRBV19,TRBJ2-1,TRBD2,CASRSLAGAGKQFF,TGTGCCAGTAGGAGCCTAGCGGGTGCCGGAAAGCAGTTCTTC
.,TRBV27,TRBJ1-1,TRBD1,CASSPQQGTNTEAFF,TGTGCCAGCAGCCCCCAACAGGGGACGAACACTGAAGCTTTCTTT
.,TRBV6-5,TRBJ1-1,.,CASSYSQGHEAFF,TGTGCCAGCAGTTACTCGCAGGGTCATGAAGCTTTCTTT
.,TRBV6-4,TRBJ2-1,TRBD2,CASSESVASGPDGFNEQFF,TGTGCCAGCAGTGAGTCGGTCGCTAGCGGGCCCGACGGGTTCAATGAGCAGTTCTTC
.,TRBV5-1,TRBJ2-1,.,CASSLDGSPYNEQFF,TGCGCCAGCAGCTTGGACGGGAGCCCCTACAATGAGCAGTTCTTC
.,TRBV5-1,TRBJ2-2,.,CASSLSGTNTGELFF,TGCGCCAGCAGCCTCTCCGGGACTAACACCGGGGAGCTGTTTTTT
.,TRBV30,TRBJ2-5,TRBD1,CAWSVPGTGEVETQYF,TGTGCCTGGAGTGTACCTGGGACAGGGGAAGTAGAGACCCAGTACTTC
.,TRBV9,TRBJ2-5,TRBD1,CASSPRTGEGTQYF,TGTGCCAGCAGCCCTCGGACAGGGGAAGGGACCCAGTACTTC
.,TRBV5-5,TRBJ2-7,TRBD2,CASSLVRASGSYEQYF,TGTGCCAGCAGCTTGGTGAGGGCTAGCGGGAGCTACGAGCAGTACTTC
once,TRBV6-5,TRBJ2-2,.,CASSTTGFGTGELFF,TGTGCCAGCAGTACAACAGGGTTTGGCACCGGGGAGCTGTTTTTT
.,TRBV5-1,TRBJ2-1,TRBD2,CASSDTSGTYNEQFF,TGCGCCAGCAGCGATACTAGCGGGACCTACAATGAGCAGTTCTTC
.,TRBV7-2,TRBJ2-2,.,CASSVGLGSVYTGELFF,TGTGCCAGCAGCGTAGGGTTGGGGAGCGTGTACACCGGGGAGCTGTTTTTT